This T cell receptor beta chain is from a study of blood T cell repertoires in COVID-19. Study background: Spain, Italy and the United States supplied samples that represented acute and convalescent COVID-19. From T cells, B-cell-depleted T cells, or PBMCs came the material, which was cDNA or gDNA.

Germline CDR1 is LNHNV and CDR2 is YYDKDF (reference sequence). The J segment lost 2 bases and the V segment lost 9 bases, leaving 5 bases of the junction unmatched. The length of the CDR3 is 14 residues. Source study methods: Amplification from reference gene primers served as the basis for estimated nucleated cell counts. This table comes from immunoSEQ multiplex PCR, and its TCRdb copy is limited to in-frame clones, with some not included. The V and J calls and clone size come from that table; D and trimming were worked out from the DNA. In the table there are under 80,000 clones, 79% of which are singletons.

Sequencing used peripheral blood. This receptor was taken from a human donor in a cohort sampled during active COVID-19. The chain couples TRBV15 to TRBJ2-1, with 9 bases aligning to TRBD2. Here the CDR3 reads CATRASGTYNEQFF. For the CDR3, the DNA is TGTGCCACGAGGGCTAGCGGGACCTACAATGAGCAGTTCTTC.